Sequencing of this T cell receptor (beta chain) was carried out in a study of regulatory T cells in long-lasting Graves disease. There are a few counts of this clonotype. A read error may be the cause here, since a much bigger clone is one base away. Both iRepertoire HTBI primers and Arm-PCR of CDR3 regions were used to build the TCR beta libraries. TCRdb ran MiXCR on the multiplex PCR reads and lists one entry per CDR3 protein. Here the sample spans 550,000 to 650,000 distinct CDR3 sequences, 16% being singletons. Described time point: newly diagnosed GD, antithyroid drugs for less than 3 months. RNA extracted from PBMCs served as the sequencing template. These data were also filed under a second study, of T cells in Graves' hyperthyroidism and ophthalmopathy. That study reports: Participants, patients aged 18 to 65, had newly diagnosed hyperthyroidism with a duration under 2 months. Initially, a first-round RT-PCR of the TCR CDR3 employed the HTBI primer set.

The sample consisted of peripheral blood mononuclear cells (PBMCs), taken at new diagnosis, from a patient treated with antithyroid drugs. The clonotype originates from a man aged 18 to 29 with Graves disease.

CDR3 coding DNA: TGTGCCAGCAGCTTAGGGCAGGGGGCGGACTACGAGCAGTACTTC. This sequence encodes CASSLGQGADYEQYF. The chain carries TRBV11-2 and TRBJ2-3; TRBD1 matches 8 bases. With the DNA end fitting TRBJ2-7 better, the J assignment may be wrong. Germline values: CDR1 SGHAT, CDR2 FQNNGV. CDR3 length: 15 amino acids.